This T cell receptor (beta chain) came from a study of human T cells and chemical hapten exposure (dated by TCRdb to about 2021). In the study overall: For sensitization, 2% DPC in acetone was applied to a roughly 2 cm by roughly 2 cm area of upper inner arm skin. Throughout the study period of around 24 weeks, patients also received therapeutic DPC doses to the scalp every week. Patch testing was done on the upper back using Finn chambers containing 0.01% DPC, and results were scored after 6 days according to International Contact Dermatitis Research Group standards. Alopecia areata with under or over 50% scalp involvement, alopecia totalis and alopecia universalis were represented in the patient cohort, which was mostly female. Libraries were pooled for sequencing, and variation in per-sample TCR yields was attributed mainly to small differences in library volumes within the pool. Peripheral blood TCR repertoire changes were tracked in vivo in alopecia patients during primary and secondary sensitization to the hapten diphenylcyclopropenone (DPC). Blood samples were taken from patients before sensitization (week 0) and at 2, 6 and about 24 weeks after DPC sensitization. For TCR sequencing, blood came from 25 to 30 alopecia patients at anywhere from one to four time points (pre-sensitization, 2, 6 and 24 weeks). What the study reported, not specific to this receptor: All patients had alopecia, a presumed autoimmune disease, so their immune response might differ from that of healthy individuals. The number of TCRs above 1 in 1000 frequency did not change with DPC sensitization; there was no evidence of global repertoire structure alterations. The number of PT1 expanded TCRs positively correlated with patch test score, significant at thresholds 8, 16 and 32 but not 4. Compared with pre-sensitization or healthy control sets, expanded TCRs formed significantly more large CDR3 similarity clusters, which is consistent with antigen-driven responses. After repeated subsampling, the strength of the expansion versus patch-test correlation and the threshold at which it became significant changed.

Library prep was done by RACE. The sample was run on a NextSeq 500. Library preparation attached unique molecular identifiers to individual cDNA molecules for quantitative, reproducible TCR counting. Each blood RNA sample was used to sequence both TCR alpha and TCR beta chains. Per the source publication's procedure: A median of about 89,000 TCRs per sample was observed, with a range of about 20,000 to 690,600. V, J and CDR3 annotation of the TCR reads was performed with the Decombinator software suite. For the PS versus PT1 abundance plots, all samples were subsampled to the same number of TCRs (28,000). Expanded TCRs were defined as absent before sensitization and observed at least eight times at the 2-week time point. TCRdb reran the public reads through fastp at Q25 and MiXCR, keeping productive beta chains. Entries that share a CDR3 protein sequence are merged under the most common genes and DNA. These V and J calls rely on TCRdb rather than the paper's analysis. Counted in this sample were roughly 97,000 distinct CDR3 sequences; 25% to 35% of them appeared once. Jointly, the top ten make up 10% of the sample.

Reading the label with the study, this specimen's time point is: patch test 3, about 24 weeks after DPC sensitization. The sample's treatment or condition label, in plain terms: therapeutic diphenylcyclopropenone sensitization with weekly scalp DPC. At every patch-test visit, the blood draw took place before the patch test was put on. To be eligible, patients had to be aged 18 to 70, diagnosed with alopecia and judged suitable for DPC therapy, while pregnant patients were excluded. Total RNA was extracted from unfractionated whole blood that had been collected in Tempus Blood RNA tubes. This clonotype has more than one count but fewer than ten. Its antigen target is currently unknown. Per-nucleotide qualities are absent, and no much larger clonotype sits a single base away. The CDR3 sequence holds 12 residues, the cysteine and phenylalanine included. Left in the record is the CDR3 DNA by itself, 36 bases read in frame from the first base. V and J lose 6 bases and 2 bases, and a span of 4 bases separates them. Sequences MNHEY (CDR1) and SMNVEV (CDR2) are obtained from the germline V gene (reference sequence).

This clonotype was obtained from a man aged 35 to 55 with alopecia areata. Some clones in this sample may be carry-over from other donors' samples. The source was whole blood, collected in connection with sensitization to the hapten diphenylcyclopropenone (DPC). The chain employs TRBV27 and TRBJ2-2, with the D gene not clear enough to name. The sequenced DNA is TGTGCCAGCAGATTCAACACCGGGGAGCTGTTTTTT. Its protein reads: CASRFNTGELFF.